Sequencing of this T cell receptor beta chain was carried out in a study of T cell responses to AZD1222 COVID-19 vaccine. Study-wide results and limits: It should be noted that donors were predominantly white British and more often female, and clonal diversity was possibly underestimated. Spike was spanned by vaccine-associated CD4 TCRs, which were dominant at 160-218 and 743-854. Spike-specific TCRs gained breadth and depth after people received two AZD1222 doses.

The assay was immunoSEQ multiplex PCR, and TCRdb's table has in-frame clones only and misses some. The sample records 150,000 to 250,000 clones, approximately 94% being singletons. V shed 4 bases and J 3 bases; nucleotides not matched to a gene: 3. The CDR3 totals 15 residues. CDR1 MNHEY and CDR2 SMNVEV come from the germline V gene (reference sequence). Second doses at about 4 or about 12 weeks were pooled. Details on this clone: Its antigen is still unknown.

J is TRBJ1-4 and V is TRBV27; TRBD1 matches at 9 bases. The clonotype was recovered from an adult who received the AZD1222 COVID-19 vaccine. Sequencing used peripheral blood, obtained 28 days after the second AZD1222 dose. The CDR3: CASSSQGAANEKLFF. The CDR3 DNA sequence: TGTGCCAGCAGTTCACAGGGGGCGGCTAATGAAAAACTGTTTTTT.